These 22 T cell receptor beta chains were sequenced from one sample in a study of cytomegalovirus exposure and HLA in healthy donors. The PCR made use of 60 Vbeta and 13 Jbeta primers. The data were produced by immunoSEQ multiplex PCR, yet TCRdb's version contains in-frame clones alone and is incomplete. Here the sample spans 200,000 to 250,000 clones, around four fifths being singletons. The sample was PBMCs. These receptors originate from a boy between 2 and 10 years old in good health and CMV-seronegative.

Turning to this clone: Other nucleotide sequences from this sample produce the same CDR3. The rearrangement joins TRBV27 to TRBJ2-7; no reliable D call. The CDR3 is 13 amino acids. Germline assignment: CDR1 MNHEY and CDR2 SMNVEV (reference sequence). The V end was cut by 3 bases, the J end by 2 bases, with 8 bases between. CDR3: CASSLRGAYEQYF. The CDR3, as DNA: TGTGCCAGCAGTTTGAGAGGTGCCTACGAGCAGTACTTC.

The rearrangement links TRBV6-6 to TRBJ1-3; TRBD1 might be the D (5 bases). The V gene's germline CDR1 is MNHNY and CDR2 SVGAGI (reference sequence). The CDR3 runs 14 residues. Deletions cut 5 bases from V and 9 bases from J, with 17 bases between. Here the CDR3 reads CASSQGRATSTIYF. In nucleotides, the CDR3 is TGTGCCAGCAGTCAGGGCAGGGCTACCTCCACCATATATTTT.

The V and J genes are TRBV4-2 and TRBJ2-7, with 8 bases lining up with TRBD2. V shed 3 bases, J shed 0 bases, and the junction held 4 bases outside the gene matches. Germline assignment: CDR1 LGHNA and CDR2 YNFKEQ. The CDR3 spans 15 residues. This CDR3 is CASSHDGGASYEQYF. The CDR3 nucleotides read TGTGCCAGCAGCCACGACGGGGGGGCCTCCTACGAGCAGTACTTC.

The rearrangement joins TRBV27 to TRBJ2-1; perhaps TRBD2 as D (6 bases). V lost 6 bases and J lost 4, with 10 bases in between. The V gene's germline CDR1 is MNHEY and CDR2 SMNVEV (reference sequence). The CDR3 covers 13 residues. The DNA of the CDR3 is TGTGCCAGCAGCGCGGGACTTTACAATGAGCAGTTCTTC. Translating it yields CASSAGLYNEQFF.

CDR3 protein: CATSRELTGQETQYF. CDR3 coding DNA: TGTGCCACCAGCAGAGAGTTGACGGGCCAAGAGACCCAGTACTTC. The rearrangement joins TRBV15 to TRBJ2-5, with no clear D. Trimming left V 0 bases short and J 1 base short, with 9 bases between. The V gene's germline CDR1 is LNHNV and CDR2 YYDKDF (reference sequence). This CDR3 has 15 residues.

The chain carries TRBV14 and TRBJ2-1, with D possibly matching TRBD1 (6 bases). Trimming removed 1 base from V and 12 bases from J, with 19 bases in between. Germline lookup yields CDR1 SGHDN and CDR2 FVKESK. The CDR3 contains 15 residues. CDR3 sequence: CASSQVGGPYGGQFF. CDR3 nucleotides: TGTGCCAGCAGCCAAGTTGGGGGCCCCTATGGAGGGCAGTTCTTC.

This chain uses TRBV13 with TRBJ2-4, with a weak D call TRBD2 (5 bases). Trimming pared 0 bases from V and 1 base from J, leaving 16 bases between. Germline V CDR1 and CDR2: PRHDT, FYEKMQ (reference sequence). The CDR3 is 18 residues long. CDR3 loop: CASSLGGEWEKAKNIQYF. CDR3 in DNA: TGTGCCAGCAGCTTAGGGGGTGAGTGGGAGAAGGCCAAAAACATTCAGTACTTC.

The chain recombines TRBV7-9 with TRBJ2-5, with 9 bases aligning to TRBD1. CDR3 length: 15 amino acids. Germline V lookup: CDR1 SEHNR, CDR2 FQNEAQ (reference sequence). V was pared by 10 bases and J by 5 bases, with 14 bases of the junction left unmatched. The CDR3 region has the DNA TGTGCCACCCAAAATCCGGGACAGGGCTGGGAGACCCAGTACTTC. Its translation is CATQNPGQGWETQYF.

The V call is TRBV5-4, the J call TRBJ1-4; the D gene is possibly TRBD1 (5 bases). The CDR3 is made up of 16 amino acids. CDR1 SGHNT and CDR2 YYREEE come from the germline V gene (reference sequence). Trimming left V 0 bases short and J 0 bases short, with 9 bases between. Here the CDR3 DNA reads TGTGCCAGCAGCTTGGCCGGGACTGCAACTAATGAAAAACTGTTTTTT. This encodes CASSLAGTATNEKLFF.

The chain recombines TRBV28 with TRBJ2-7; 10 positions agree with TRBD2. Germline-derived CDR1 and CDR2 are MDHEN and SYDVKM. CDR3 length: 13 residues. Germline trimming cut 9 bases from V and 7 bases from J; bases unmatched to any gene: 9. In nucleotides, the CDR3 is TGTGCCAGTAAGCGGGAGGGTTTAGGAGAGCAGTACTTC. Amino acids: CASKREGLGEQYF.

The rearrangement joins TRBV11-2 to TRBJ2-1, with 10 bases identical to TRBD2. The CDR3 is 15 amino acids. V dropped 5 bases and J dropped 7; count of bases not matched to a gene: 8. Looked up from germline, CDR1 is SGHAT and CDR2 is FQNNGV. The CDR3 DNA is TGTGCCAGCAGCCATCTAGCGGGAGCACCTAATGAGCAGTTCTTC. It specifies CASSHLAGAPNEQFF.

The chain carries TRBV7-9 and TRBJ2-5; D is unresolved. Germline-derived CDR1 and CDR2 are SEHNR and FQNEAQ (reference sequence). This CDR3 has 14 amino acids. Trimming left V 3 bases short and J 0 bases short, with 8 bases between. CDR3 nucleotides: TGTGCCAGCAGCTTGGCAAGATACCAAGAGACCCAGTACTTC. Residues: CASSLARYQETQYF.

The V and J genes are TRBV13 and TRBJ2-6; D possibly corresponds to TRBD2 (5 bases). CDR1 PRHDT and CDR2 FYEKMQ come from the germline V gene (reference sequence). The V end was cut by 8 bases, the J end by 4 bases, with 18 bases between. This CDR3 region has 16 residues. CDR3 sequence (DNA): TGTGCCAGCCGCAACTCGGAGGTGCCAGGGGCCAACGTCCTGACTTTC. Translating it yields CASRNSEVPGANVLTF.

V and J are TRBV27 and TRBJ2-1; D not resolved. Germline CDR1 reads MNHEY; CDR2 reads SMNVEV (reference sequence). The V end lost 4 bases, the J end lost 9 bases, and 10 bases lay between the germline ends. There are 12 residues in the CDR3. CDR3 sequence: CASSSPALEQFF. The CDR3 DNA follows: TGTGCCAGCAGTTCCCCTGCACTTGAGCAGTTCTTC.

The chain recombines TRBV6-6 with TRBJ1-2; D gene ambiguous. This CDR3 has 16 amino acids. V was clipped by 5 bases and J by 3 bases, with 19 bases between them. Germline lookup yields CDR1 MNHNY and CDR2 SVGAGI (reference sequence). The CDR3 DNA sequence: TGTGCCAGCAGTGGCCGCGGGCTATCCGGAGACTATGGCTACACCTTC. It specifies CASSGRGLSGDYGYTF.

The chain carries TRBV5-4 and TRBJ2-7, with D unresolved. V lost 0 bases to trimming and J lost 0 bases, with 7 bases between them. This CDR3 comprises 14 residues. CDR1 is SGHNT and CDR2 is YYREEE in the germline V gene (reference sequence). CDR3 protein: CASSLDTSSYEQYF. The CDR3 nucleotides read TGTGCCAGCAGCTTGGACACCTCCTCCTACGAGCAGTACTTC.

There are a few counts of this clone. The chain employs TRBV5-1 and TRBJ1-2; D is ambiguous. Looked up from germline, CDR1 is SGHRS and CDR2 is YFSETQ. This CDR3 comprises 13 residues. Trimming took 0 bases from V and 6 from J, leaving 9 bases between them. The CDR3 nucleotides read TGCGCCAGCAGCTTGGATCCCGGGAATGGCTACACCTTC. It yields the protein CASSLDPGNGYTF.

This clone was recorded only once. V and J are TRBV11-2 and TRBJ2-7; 9 bases line up with TRBD1. Germline CDR1 is SGHAT and CDR2 is FQNNGV. This CDR3 is 14 amino acids long. V was pared by 6 bases and J by 1 base, with 4 bases of the junction left unmatched. The chain's CDR3 is CASRPGTGSYEQYF. CDR3 coding DNA: TGTGCCAGCAGACCCGGGACAGGGTCCTACGAGCAGTACTTC.

The chain carries TRBV13 and TRBJ2-5; 8 nucleotides align to TRBD2. The CDR3 is 14 amino acids. Per germline, CDR1 PRHDT and CDR2 FYEKMQ (reference sequence). V lost 6 bases, J lost 5 bases, and 8 bases stayed unmatched. CDR3 sequence (DNA): TGTGCCAGCAGTCTACGGGGACTAGGCGAGACCCAGTACTTC. This codes for CASSLRGLGETQYF.

Written as DNA, the CDR3 is TGTGCCAGCAGTAGAGGGACTGAAGCTTTCTTT. Protein: CASSRGTEAFF. This sequence joins TRBV6-5 and TRBJ1-1; D is uncertain. Trimming left V 5 bases short and J 5 bases short, with 6 bases between. This CDR3 contains 11 residues. Germline values: CDR1 MNHEY, CDR2 SVGAGI.

The rearrangement links TRBV25-1 to TRBJ1-1; D is possibly TRBD1 (6 bases). From germline, CDR1 is MGHDK and CDR2 SYGVNS. The CDR3 consists of 13 residues. V lost 8 bases, J lost 6 bases, and 16 bases lay in between. The CDR3 loop reads CASVLTGKAEAFF. The CDR3 bases are TGTGCCAGCGTACTTACAGGGAAGGCTGAAGCTTTCTTT.

This clone has only one observation. The chain has TRBV7-6 and TRBJ2-7, with TRBD2 identical over 11 bases. Germline trimming cut 5 bases from V and 3 bases from J; bases unmatched to any gene: 9. Per the germline V gene, CDR1 is SGHVS and CDR2 is FNYEAQ. CDR3 size: 16 residues. The CDR3 DNA follows: TGTGCCAGCAGCCAACTAGCGGGAGATCCCAACTACGAGCAGTACTTC. Its translation is CASSQLAGDPNYEQYF. The full variable domain, its missing parts supplied by reference TRBV7-6 and TRBJ2-7, is GAGVSQSPRYKVTKRGQDVALRCDPISGHVSLYWYRQALGQGPEFLTYFNYEAQQDKSGLPNDRFSAERPEGSISTLTIQRTEQRDSAMYRCASSQLAGDPNYEQYFGPGTRLTVT.